Each of the 23 T cell receptor beta chains below was sequenced from the same sample in a study of blood T cell repertoires in COVID-19. Assay used: immunoSEQ multiplex PCR; TCRdb lists only in-frame clones, some missing. The table lists 220,000 or so clones, less than 85% of them singletons. The sample was peripheral blood. Every receptor here comes from a woman older than 75 with acute or convalescent COVID-19.

The gene calls are TRBV30 and TRBJ1-6, with TRBD1 matching 10 bases. The CDR3 is made up of 15 amino acids. The V gene's germline CDR1 is GTSNPN and CDR2 SVGIG (reference sequence). Trimming at V came to 0 bases and at J to 11 bases, leaving 7 bases not matched to a gene. This CDR3 reads CAWSVRDRGFAPLHF. CDR3 in DNA: TGTGCCTGGAGTGTCCGGGACAGGGGATTCGCACCCCTCCACTTT.

The genes are TRBV29-1 and TRBJ2-7, with 12 nucleotides matching TRBD1. The CDR3 totals 13 residues. J was trimmed by 4 bases and V by 6 bases; bases with no gene match: 4. Germline CDR1 is SQVTM and CDR2 is ANQGSEA. The chain's CDR3 is CSVWDRGLYEQYF. For the CDR3, the DNA is TGCAGCGTATGGGACAGGGGGCTATACGAGCAGTACTTC.

This rearrangement joins TRBV5-5 to TRBJ2-3; unclear D gene. The CDR3 loop spans 12 amino acids. Trimming shortened V by 0 bases and J by 4 bases, and 3 bases separated the two germline ends. Germline values: CDR1 SGHKS, CDR2 YYEKEE (reference sequence). CDR3 nucleotides: TGTGCCAGCAGCTTGGCCGCAGATACGCAGTATTTT. Translation gives CASSLAADTQYF.

The chain has TRBV5-6 and TRBJ2-5; D may be TRBD1 (5 bases). Trimming stripped 0 bases from V and 4 bases from J, with 7 bases between. The CDR3 consists of 13 residues. Germline CDR1 and CDR2: SGHDT and YYEEEE. In nucleotides, the CDR3 is TGTGCCAGCAGCTTGGGACAGAGAGAGACCCAGTACTTC. This gives the protein CASSLGQRETQYF. Together with reference TRBV5-6 and TRBJ2-5, the CDR3 gives the full variable domain: DAGVTQSPTHLIKTRGQQVTLRCSPKSGHDTVSWYQQALGQGPQFIFQYYEEEERQRGNFPDRFSGHQFPNYSSELNVNALLLGDSALYLCASSLGQRETQYFGPGTRLLVL.

In this sample, this clone turned up once. The CDR3 DNA follows: TGTGCCAGCAGCTTACAACAGGGGGCCTACGAGCAGTACTTC. It encodes CASSLQQGAYEQYF. The chain combines TRBV7-3 with TRBJ2-7; TRBD1 agrees at 8 bases. The CDR3 length is 14 residues. V was pared by 2 bases and J by 2 bases, with 2 bases of the junction left unmatched. Per germline, CDR1 SGHTA and CDR2 FQGTGA.

In nucleotides, the CDR3 is TGCAGCGCCCAAGCAGGGAAGAATGAAAAACTGTTTTTT. Translated, it gives CSAQAGKNEKLFF. The chain combines TRBV29-1 with TRBJ1-4, with a tentative D call TRBD1 (5 bases). In germline, CDR1 is SQVTM, CDR2 ANQGSEA. Between the trimmed V and J ends, which lost 7 bases and 5 bases, there was a span of 14 bases. CDR3 length: 13 amino acids.

This chain's CDR3 is CASSFQSATEAFF. CDR3 sequence (DNA): TGTGCCAGCAGCTTTCAGAGCGCCACTGAAGCTTTCTTT. The chain is built from TRBV7-3 and TRBJ1-1; no definite D call. The CDR3 has 13 residues. The germline V and J ends were trimmed by 3 bases and 4 bases, with 9 bases remaining between them. Germline CDR1 reads SGHTA; CDR2 reads FQGTGA.

The CDR3: CASSPGRGNQPQHF. In DNA form, the CDR3 reads TGTGCCAGCTCACCAGGCAGGGGCAATCAGCCCCAGCATTTT. The gene calls are TRBV18 and TRBJ1-5; D is perhaps TRBD1 (5 bases). The CDR3 extends over 14 amino acids. The germline V gene encodes CDR1 KGHSH and CDR2 LQKENI. V lost 2 bases, J lost 2 bases, and 7 bases lay in between.

CDR3 coding DNA: TGTGCCAGCACCCTGTCTGGAAACACCATATATTTT. Amino acids: CASTLSGNTIYF. The V gene is TRBV2, the J gene TRBJ1-3; D not certain. This CDR3 has 12 residues. V shed 7 bases and J shed 1 base, with 5 bases lying between them. Looked up from germline, CDR1 is SNHLY and CDR2 is FYNNEI.

The chain recombines TRBV7-2 with TRBJ1-6; a possible D gene is TRBD1 (5 bases). The CDR3 totals 14 residues. CDR1 and CDR2 from the germline V gene are SGHTA and FQGNSA. Trimming pared 1 base from V and 9 bases from J, leaving 10 bases between. CDR3 DNA sequence: TGTGCCAGCAGCTTAGGGACAAGGGGTTCACCCCTCCACTTT. Translation gives CASSLGTRGSPLHF.

A few counts support this clone. CDR3 nucleotide sequence: TGCAGCGTTGAAGGGGGCGGGGGCGGAGAGACCCAGTACTTC. This codes for CSVEGGGGGETQYF. The rearrangement links TRBV29-1 to TRBJ2-5; D possibly corresponds to TRBD2 (7 bases). Trimming shortened V by 1 base and J by 4 bases, and 13 bases separated the two germline ends. The CDR3 totals 14 residues. Per the germline V gene, CDR1 is SQVTM and CDR2 is ANQGSEA.

The chain links TRBV7-3 to TRBJ1-5, with D uncertain. The ends were cut back, 2 bases at V and 3 bases at J, with 17 bases in the middle. CDR1 and CDR2 (germline): SGHTA, FQGTGA. CDR3 length equals 17 residues. CDR3: CASSLWRKADDNQPQHF. The CDR3, as DNA: TGTGCCAGCAGCTTATGGAGGAAGGCCGATGACAATCAGCCCCAGCATTTT.

This clone was detected only a few times. V gene TRBV3-1 (or the pseudogene TRBV3-2) combines with J gene TRBJ1-1; 10 bases fit TRBD1. V lost 3 bases, J lost 8 bases, and 9 bases stayed unmatched. The CDR3 is 15 amino acids. The germline CDR1 and CDR2 sequences are LGHDT and YNNKEL (reference sequence). The CDR3 region is CASSQLTGGDVEAFF. The CDR3 nucleotides read TGTGCCAGCAGCCAGTTGACAGGGGGCGACGTCGAAGCTTTCTTT.

The chain is built from TRBV6-1 and TRBJ1-2, with D possibly TRBD1 on 6 matching bases. The germline V gene encodes CDR1 MNHNS and CDR2 SASEGT. The CDR3 length is 12 residues. V was cut by 3 bases and J by 8 bases, with 10 bases left in between. DNA of the CDR3: TGTGCCAGCAGTGACCAGGGGCTGGGCTACACCTTC. This codes for CASSDQGLGYTF.

The V call is TRBV29-1, the J call TRBJ1-1; D is perhaps TRBD1 (6 bases). The ends were cut back, 5 bases at V and 4 bases at J, with 14 bases in the middle. The CDR3 length is 13 residues. Germline V gene lookup returns CDR1 SQVTM and CDR2 ANQGSEA. CDR3 nucleotides: TGCAGCGTTTGGCCGGGGACACTCACTGAAGCTTTCTTT. Its protein is CSVWPGTLTEAFF.

V is TRBV6-4 and J is TRBJ1-1, with 7 nucleotides matching TRBD1. Germline CDR1 reads MRHNA; CDR2 reads SNTAGT. The CDR3 contains 13 residues. The junction had 3 bases not matched to a gene; V was cut back by 0 bases and J by 8 bases. CDR3 loop: CASSDSIGGEAFF. The CDR3 DNA is TGTGCCAGCAGTGACTCGATAGGGGGCGAAGCTTTCTTT.

The rearrangement uses TRBV7-8 and TRBJ2-1; no clear D gene. Trimming left V 5 bases short and J 7 bases short, with 6 bases between. Germline CDR1 reads SGHVS; CDR2 reads FQNEAQ. The CDR3 has 11 amino acids. CDR3 amino acids: CASSPGNEQFF. The CDR3 bases are TGTGCCAGCAGCCCAGGAAATGAGCAGTTCTTC.

In the case of this clone: With a much larger clone just one base away, this may be a read error. This chain joins TRBV7-2 and TRBJ1-1, with 7 bases fitting TRBD1. J gave up 6 bases and V 5 bases, and 3 bases lay outside the gene matches. This CDR3 is 12 amino acids long. Germline V lookup: CDR1 SGHTA, CDR2 FQGNSA. In nucleotides, the CDR3 is TGTGCCAGCAGCCAAACAGGGGCTGAAGCTTTCTTT. Translating it yields CASSQTGAEAFF.

The chain is built from TRBV14 and TRBJ1-1, with TRBD1 matching over 8 bases. Germline CDR1 and CDR2: SGHDN and FVKESK. The ends lost 5 bases at V and 7 bases at J; junction bases unmatched: 15. The CDR3 spans 16 residues. This CDR3 is CASSYRQGNRVGEAFF. The CDR3 nucleotides read TGTGCCAGCAGCTACAGACAGGGGAATAGGGTAGGTGAAGCTTTCTTT.

In DNA, the CDR3 is TGTGCCAGCAGCTTAACTAGCGCCTCACTCTACGAGCAGTACTTC. It specifies CASSLTSASLYEQYF. The rearrangement joins TRBV11-2 to TRBJ2-7; 7 positions match TRBD2. CDR3 length equals 15 residues. Germline V CDR1 and CDR2: SGHAT, FQNNGV. V lost 2 bases, J lost 3 bases, and 7 bases stayed unmatched.

This rearrangement joins TRBV2 to TRBJ1-4; tentative D call: TRBD1 (5 bases). The ends were cut back, 3 bases at V and 4 bases at J, with 12 bases in the middle. Germline V gene data show CDR1 as SNHLY and CDR2 as FYNNEI. This CDR3 contains 15 residues. The chain's CDR3 is CASSEQDINNEKLFF. Written as DNA, the CDR3 is TGTGCCAGCAGTGAGCAGGACATCAATAATGAAAAACTGTTTTTT.

This chain uses TRBV10-3 with TRBJ2-3, with D possibly matching TRBD2 (6 bases). V was trimmed by 3 bases and J by 2 bases, leaving 9 bases between them. The CDR3 has 14 residues. Germline CDR1 is ENHRY and CDR2 is SYGVKD. The DNA of the CDR3 is TGTGCCATCAGTGATGGGACTTTCACAGATACGCAGTATTTT. This translates into CAISDGTFTDTQYF.

The J gene is TRBJ1-6, the V gene TRBV3-1 (or the pseudogene TRBV3-2); D is possibly TRBD1 (6 bases). Deletions cut 3 bases from V and 7 bases from J, with 10 bases between. Germline lookup yields CDR1 LGHDT and CDR2 YNNKEL (reference sequence). CDR3 length equals 14 residues. The CDR3: CASSQGAKNSPLHF. The CDR3 DNA sequence: TGTGCCAGCAGCCAGGGGGCGAAGAATTCACCCCTCCACTTT.